The entry that follows covers one T cell receptor beta chain sequence. The target antigen is unknown. Data came from immunoSEQ multiplex PCR; TCRdb stores just in-frame clones and leaves some out. This sample has approximately 110,000 clones, with about 94% found just once. The sample belongs to a study of cytomegalovirus exposure and HLA in healthy donors. Study-level information: The same platform was used for the approximately 110 validation repertoires and the approximately 700 first-cohort repertoires, a later analysis reported. Whole-study results and caveats: The tendency of first-cohort TCR clusters to co-occur in the 100 to 150 validation repertoires emerged from a later analysis. Through in vitro validation, a few CMV-associated chains were shown to be specific for CMV antigens. Cytomegalovirus status, reportedly, was diagnosed with high specificity and sensitivity by the classifier.

This CDR3 comprises 14 residues. Losses at the gene ends were 7 bases for V and 4 bases for J; bases not matched to a gene: 6. CDR1 and CDR2 from the germline V gene are SNHLY and FYNNEI. The specimen was PBMCs. The chain couples TRBV2 to TRBJ1-4; 7 nucleotides align to TRBD1. The sequence was obtained from a woman aged 18-35 years in good health and CMV-seronegative. The CDR3 here is CASKPGQNNEKLFF. CDR3 in DNA: TGTGCCAGCAAACCGGGACAGAATAATGAAAAACTGTTTTTT.